This paragraph covers one T cell receptor beta chain sequence. Authors' methods: Amplification of reference gene primers was used by the study to estimate nucleated cell counts. The table came from immunoSEQ multiplex PCR; TCRdb's copy has only in-frame clones and leaves some out. The V and J calls and clone size are taken from that table; D and trimming were inferred from the DNA. The sample yields about 220,000 clones, about 80% seen once. The record originates from a study of blood T cell repertoires in COVID-19. At the level of the study: Sites across the United States, Italy and Spain contributed samples from acute and convalescent COVID-19. The cDNA or gDNA used as material had been derived from T cells, B-cell-depleted T cells, or PBMCs.

V was clipped by 5 bases and J by 8 bases, with 12 bases between them. The CDR3 sequence is 12 residues long. Sequenced input: peripheral blood. This chain connects TRBV12-3 or TRBV12-4 to TRBJ1-2; no definite D call. The sequence was obtained from a woman aged 60-75 years with acute or convalescent COVID-19. CDR3 amino acids: CASSPRLRGYTF. Here the CDR3 DNA reads TGTGCCAGCAGTCCTCGACTAAGGGGCTACACCTTC.